The entry below gives a single TCR beta chain sequence along with its context. What it recognizes is unknown. It differs at one base from a far larger clone, so likely a read error. This sample stems from a study of memory B cells and T cells in multiple sclerosis. Notes on the study in general: Compartments had unequal clone-set sizes, affecting shared clonotype counts.

The protocol was immunoSEQ multiplex PCR, while the TCRdb copy is restricted to in-frame clones and leaves out a portion. This repertoire shows fewer than 9,500 clones, roughly three fifths found once; its top ten account for around a third. The CDR3 spans 13 residues. Trimming removed 0 bases from V and 9 bases from J, with 11 bases in between. Germline V CDR1 and CDR2: MGHRA, YSYEKL. The specimen was memory (CD45RO+) CD8+ T cells from blood. The chain recombines TRBV4-1 with TRBJ1-1, with D possibly being TRBD1 (5 bases). The origin of this receptor is a human donor with multiple sclerosis. In DNA, the CDR3 is TGCGCCAGCAGCCAAGATGGGGGAGGGAAAGCTTTCTTT. Encoded protein: CASSQDGGGKAFF.